The 11 T cell receptor beta chains in this list originate from one sample, sequenced in a study of Tregs in tolerant kidney transplant recipients (dated by TCRdb to the late 2010s). The protocol used for the library was the immunoSEQ multiplex PCR assay. In its TCRdb copy, this immuneACCESS table keeps in-frame sequences only and misses some clones. Where compared with another copy, unresolved V genes explain less than half of these, and the others have no known cause. The sample table holds around 85,000 clones, of which more than 85% were seen once. 0.34% of the sample is taken by the ten largest. Explained via the paper, the time point label denotes: blood sample drawn before combined kidney and bone marrow transplant. The source material was Tregs from blood, sampled before the transplant. These receptors originate from a human donor who received a combined kidney and bone marrow transplant.

V gene TRBV28 combines with J gene TRBJ1-1; D gene unclear. The germline CDR1 and CDR2 sequences are MDHEN and SYDVKM. The CDR3 extends over 14 amino acids. Trimming pared 6 bases from V and 1 base from J, leaving 12 bases between. CDR3 nucleotide sequence: TGTGCCAGCAGCCCATTGGACCGGAACACTGAAGCTTTCTTT. It yields the protein CASSPLDRNTEAFF.

This chain uses TRBV27 with TRBJ2-1; unclear D gene. This CDR3 is 13 amino acids long. The germline gives CDR1 MNHEY, CDR2 SMNVEV (reference sequence). V gave up 5 bases and J gave up 4 bases, with 9 bases separating them. The CDR3 sequence is CASSPWTYNEQFF. CDR3 coding DNA: TGTGCCAGCAGTCCATGGACGTACAATGAGCAGTTCTTC.

This clone came up a few times. V and J are TRBV18 and TRBJ1-4; D gene uncertain. V gave up 2 bases and J gave up 8 bases, with 12 bases separating them. The CDR3 spans 14 residues. CDR1 and CDR2 (germline): KGHSH, LQKENI. CDR3 nucleotide sequence: TGTGCCAGCTCACCAGTGGGTTCGTTAGAAAAACTGTTTTTT. Protein sequence: CASSPVGSLEKLFF.

The CDR3 region has the DNA TGCGCCAGCAGCTTGGCCGTGCTAGCGGGTGGTTACTACAATGAGCAGTTCTTC. It codes for CASSLAVLAGGYYNEQFF. The V call is TRBV5-1, the J call TRBJ2-1, with 8 bases aligning to TRBD2. CDR3 length: 18 amino acids. The V and J ends lost 0 bases and 3 bases, in that order; junction bases with no gene match: 11. Germline V gene sequence: CDR1 SGHRS, CDR2 YFSETQ.

The chain is built from TRBV15 and TRBJ2-1; D may be TRBD2 (6 bases). The length of the CDR3 is 15 residues. V lost 6 bases to trimming and J lost 3 bases, with 15 bases between them. Germline-derived CDR1 and CDR2 are LNHNV and YYDKDF (reference sequence). CDR3 in amino acids: CATRGGGKIYNEQFF. In nucleotides, the CDR3 is TGTGCCACCAGGGGAGGCGGGAAGATCTACAATGAGCAGTTCTTC. Combining the CDR3 with reference TRBV15 and TRBJ2-1 gives the whole variable domain DAMVIQNPRYQVTQFGKPVTLSCSQTLNHNVMYWYQQKSSQAPKLLFHYYDKDFNNEADTPDNFQSRRPNTSFCFLDIRSPGLGDTAMYLCATRGGGKIYNEQFFGPGTRLTVL.

The chain recombines TRBV29-1 with TRBJ2-1, with D unclear. V lost 8 bases and J lost 0, with 11 bases in between. CDR1 is SQVTM and CDR2 is ANQGSEA in the germline V gene. The CDR3 loop spans 13 amino acids. CDR3 amino acids: CSICPSSYNEQFF. Here the CDR3 DNA reads TGCAGCATATGCCCCAGCTCCTACAATGAGCAGTTCTTC.

This clone was counted once. The chain uses TRBV19 and TRBJ2-5; 10 bases align to TRBD1. Germline values: CDR1 LNHDA, CDR2 SQIVND (reference sequence). CDR3 length equals 15 residues. V gave up 7 bases and J gave up 1 base; unmatched junction bases: 6. In DNA form, the CDR3 reads TGTGCCAGTACCGCGGGACAGGGGCCCCAAGAGACCCAGTACTTC. It yields the protein CASTAGQGPQETQYF.

This chain uses TRBV29-1 with TRBJ1-1; 12 bases are a match to TRBD1. The V gene's germline CDR1 is SQVTM and CDR2 ANQGSEA. The CDR3 contains 15 residues. V shed 7 bases and J 3 bases; nucleotides not matched to a gene: 9. CDR3 nucleotide sequence: TGCAGCGCAGACGGGACAGGGGGCAAAGACACTGAAGCTTTCTTT. Its protein product is CSADGTGGKDTEAFF.

The rearrangement joins TRBV9 to TRBJ1-3, with D hard to call. The germline V gene encodes CDR1 SGDLS and CDR2 YYNGEE. V lost 0 bases and J 0 bases, leaving 4 bases between the germline ends. The CDR3 loop spans 14 amino acids. The CDR3 sequence: CASSVDSSGNTIYF. In DNA form, the CDR3 reads TGTGCCAGCAGCGTAGACAGCTCTGGAAACACCATATATTTT.

The CDR3 reads CASAWLAKNIQYF. CDR3 coding DNA: TGTGCCAGCGCTTGGCTAGCCAAAAACATTCAGTACTTC. The V call is TRBV2, the J call TRBJ2-4; D gene uncertain. Germline CDR1 reads SNHLY; CDR2 reads FYNNEI. CDR3 length: 13 amino acids. V was clipped by 8 bases and J by 0 bases, with 8 bases between them.

The rearrangement uses TRBV20-1 and TRBJ2-7, with D possibly being TRBD1 or TRBD2 (5 bases each). The CDR3 runs 8 residues. V lost 7 bases and J lost 7, with 5 bases in between. Germline loops: CDR1 DFQATT, CDR2 SNEGSKA (reference sequence). The CDR3: CSGGEQYF. In nucleotides, the CDR3 is TGCAGTGGGGGGGAGCAGTACTTC.